Shown below are 18 T cell receptor beta chains from a single sample sequenced in a study of blood T cell repertoires in COVID-19. Measured with immunoSEQ multiplex PCR; TCRdb has only the in-frame clones, and not every one. The sample lists 250,000 to 300,000 clones; under 90% were seen once. Sequenced: peripheral blood. The source of these receptors is a man in his 60s with acute or convalescent COVID-19.

The rearrangement uses TRBV2 and TRBJ2-1; 7 nucleotides line up with TRBD2. Germline-derived CDR1 and CDR2 are SNHLY and FYNNEI. The junction had 7 bases not matched to a gene; V was cut back by 6 bases and J by 5 bases. This CDR3 has 14 amino acids. CDR3 in DNA: TGTGCCAGCAGCGCGGAGCGGGGCAACAATGAGCAGTTCTTC. This encodes CASSAERGNNEQFF.

The chain couples TRBV19 to TRBJ1-4, with D possibly matching TRBD1 (5 bases). Trimming left V 8 bases short and J 0 bases short, with 13 bases between. Germline loops: CDR1 LNHDA, CDR2 SQIVND (reference sequence). The CDR3 consists of 15 residues. CDR3 loop: CASQIRAATNEKLFF. As DNA, the CDR3 is TGTGCCAGTCAAATCAGGGCTGCAACTAATGAAAAACTGTTTTTT.

This clone was observed a single time. This sequence joins TRBV19 and TRBJ1-1; the D is unclear. Germline loops: CDR1 LNHDA, CDR2 SQIVND (reference sequence). V was trimmed by 8 bases and J by 1 base, leaving 8 bases between them. The CDR3 length is 12 residues. The CDR3 sequence is CASGLRNTEAFF. The CDR3, as DNA: TGTGCCAGTGGACTCAGGAACACTGAAGCTTTCTTT.

This chain links TRBV27 with TRBJ1-1; 7 bases align to TRBD1. The CDR3 is made up of 14 amino acids. The J segment lost 6 bases and the V segment lost 6 bases, leaving 10 bases of the junction unmatched. Germline loops: CDR1 MNHEY, CDR2 SMNVEV (reference sequence). For the CDR3, the DNA is TGTGCCAGCAGGGAATGGGACAGCGGGCCTGAAGCTTTCTTT. This translates into CASREWDSGPEAFF.

This clone was observed once. The J gene is TRBJ1-2, the V gene TRBV29-1; TRBD1 is a possible D gene (5 bases). Germline loops: CDR1 SQVTM, CDR2 ANQGSEA. This CDR3 spans 14 amino acids. V was pared by 4 bases and J by 5 bases, with 17 bases between. CDR3 nucleotide sequence: TGCAGCGTTGGTTTGACAGCCACTATGTATGGCTACACCTTC. Translated: CSVGLTATMYGYTF.

This chain connects TRBV19 to TRBJ1-5; 9 bases align to TRBD1. Per germline, CDR1 LNHDA and CDR2 SQIVND (reference sequence). V was clipped by 6 bases and J by 7 bases; unmatched bases: 10. The CDR3 contains 15 residues. The CDR3 loop is CASRDRTGVDQPQHF. Written as DNA, the CDR3 is TGTGCCAGTAGAGACAGGACAGGGGTGGACCAGCCCCAGCATTTT.

The chain has TRBV2 and TRBJ1-6; possible D gene TRBD1, 5 bases. V lost 5 bases and J lost 9, with 17 bases in between. The CDR3 is 15 residues long. The V gene's germline CDR1 is SNHLY and CDR2 FYNNEI. In DNA, the CDR3 is TGTGCCAGCAGTAGATATGGGGGGGGAGGTTCACCCCTCCACTTT. Translating gives CASSRYGGGGSPLHF.

CDR3 DNA: TGTGCCAGCAGTTTACAGGGAGGGGTATCCGAGCAGTACTTC. The encoded protein is CASSLQGGVSEQYF. This chain uses TRBV6-5 with TRBJ2-7; tentative D call: TRBD2 (7 bases). The V end was cut by 4 bases, the J end by 6 bases, with 16 bases between. This CDR3 has 14 residues. From germline, CDR1 is MNHEY and CDR2 SVGAGI.

This rearrangement joins TRBV4-3 to TRBJ2-5; TRBD2 agrees at 8 bases. The CDR3 is 15 residues long. The trim removed 4 bases at V and 1 base at J, leaving 5 bases unmatched. The germline gives CDR1 LGHNA, CDR2 YSLEER. CDR3 bases: TGCGCCAGCAGCCGAACGACTAGCGTCCAAGAGACCCAGTACTTC. This translates into CASSRTTSVQETQYF.

This clone was seen more than once but under ten times. The rearrangement uses TRBV7-9 and TRBJ1-4; D possibly corresponds to TRBD1 (5 bases). This CDR3 is 14 amino acids long. Deletions cut 0 bases from V and 6 bases from J, with 8 bases between. Germline V CDR1 and CDR2: SEHNR, FQNEAQ (reference sequence). CDR3 residues: CASSLAGGDEKLFF. The CDR3 nucleotides read TGTGCCAGCAGCTTAGCGGGGGGAGATGAAAAACTGTTTTTT.

This clone was seen more than once but under ten times. The chain links TRBV5-1 to TRBJ1-1; a weak D match, TRBD1 (5 bases). Germline V gene lookup returns CDR1 SGHRS and CDR2 YFSETQ. The V and J ends lost 5 bases and 4 bases respectively, with 9 bases between them. This CDR3 region has 12 residues. This CDR3 is CASRGGGTEAFF. The CDR3 DNA reads TGCGCCAGCAGGGGGGGAGGCACTGAAGCTTTCTTT. The full variable domain, rest sourced from reference TRBV5-1 and TRBJ1-1, is KAGVTQTPRYLIKTRGQQVTLSCSPISGHRSVSWYQQTPGQGLQFLFEYFSETQRNKGNFPGRFSGRQFSNSRSEMNVSTLELGDSALYLCASRGGGTEAFFGQGTRLTVV.

The V and J genes are TRBV3-1 (or the pseudogene TRBV3-2) and TRBJ2-1; TRBD2 aligns across 8 bases. Germline CDR1 LGHDT, CDR2 YNNKEL (reference sequence). V lost 1 base to trimming and J lost 9 bases; unmatched junction nucleotides: 8. The CDR3 has 15 residues. The CDR3 region has the DNA TGTGCCAGCAGCCAAGGGGCGGGAGGTGTGAGTGAGCAGTTCTTC. Encoded protein: CASSQGAGGVSEQFF.

The gene calls are TRBV7-2 and TRBJ2-5, with D perhaps TRBD1 (6 bases). From germline, CDR1 is SGHTA and CDR2 FQGNSA. This CDR3 region has 14 residues. V shed 5 bases and J shed 5 bases, with 15 bases lying between them. The chain's CDR3 is CASSPPGQSETQYF. The DNA for the CDR3 is TGTGCCAGCAGCCCACCGGGACAAAGCGAGACCCAGTACTTC. The entire variable domain, with the rest obtained from reference TRBV7-2 and TRBJ2-5, is as follows: GAGVSQSPSNKVTEKGKDVELRCDPISGHTALYWYRQSLGQGLEFLIYFQGNSAPDKSGLPSDRFSAERTGGSVSTLTIQRTQQEDSAVYLCASSPPGQSETQYFGPGTRLLVL.

The chain links TRBV11-3 to TRBJ2-2; TRBD1 agrees at 10 bases. Germline V gene lookup returns CDR1 SGHNT and CDR2 YENEEA. V dropped 3 bases and J dropped 5; count of bases not matched to a gene: 3. The CDR3 length is 15 residues. The CDR3 is CASSFRTGGTGELFF. In DNA form, the CDR3 reads TGTGCCAGCAGCTTCCGGACAGGGGGAACCGGGGAGCTGTTTTTT.

The gene calls are TRBV6-1 and TRBJ1-6, with a weak D call TRBD1 (5 bases). There are 15 residues in the CDR3. The germline V and J ends were trimmed by 0 bases and 6 bases, with 9 bases remaining between them. From germline, CDR1 is MNHNS and CDR2 SASEGT. CDR3: CASSEAAGRNSPLHF. CDR3 DNA sequence: TGTGCCAGCAGTGAAGCGGCAGGGCGTAATTCACCCCTCCACTTT.

The rearrangement joins TRBV9 to TRBJ2-7, with 9 bases aligning to TRBD2. The junction had 8 bases not matched to a gene; V was cut back by 3 bases and J by 4 bases. Germline V lookup: CDR1 SGDLS, CDR2 YYNGEE. CDR3 size: 15 residues. CDR3 in DNA: TGTGCCAGCAGCGCGAGGAGCGGGAGGCAATACGAGCAGTACTTC. Its translation: CASSARSGRQYEQYF.

The chain uses TRBV6-2 or TRBV6-3 and TRBJ1-6, with TRBD1 matching over 7 bases. Germline CDR1 is MNHEY and CDR2 is SVGEGT. CDR3 length equals 16 residues. V dropped 3 bases and J dropped 7; count of bases not matched to a gene: 9. DNA of the CDR3: TGTGCCAGCAGTTATCTCCGGGACAGTTACAATTCACCCCTCCACTTT. Translated: CASSYLRDSYNSPLHF.

V gene TRBV27 combines with J gene TRBJ2-7; TRBD1 matches at 9 bases. Germline V gene sequence: CDR1 MNHEY, CDR2 SMNVEV (reference sequence). The CDR3 contains 15 residues. J gave up 3 bases and V 6 bases, and 9 bases lay outside the gene matches. CDR3 amino acids: CASSFAGTGSYEQYF. In DNA, the CDR3 is TGTGCCAGCAGCTTCGCCGGGACAGGGAGCTACGAGCAGTACTTC.